This T cell receptor (beta chain) comes out of a study of blood T cell repertoires in COVID-19. Trimming took off 2 bases at V and 7 bases at J, with 12 bases between the two ends. This CDR3 has 14 amino acids. Germline CDR1 SGHRS, CDR2 YFSETQ. Profiled with immunoSEQ multiplex PCR; TCRdb holds only in-frame clones, not every one. The data show about 150,000 clones, 84% seen once. This clone was counted a single time. The TCR originated in a man aged 45 to 65 who had recovered from COVID-19. The rearrangement uses TRBV5-1 and TRBJ1-4, with D possibly being TRBD1 (6 bases). The material sequenced was PBMCs or T cells enriched from blood (not recorded which). CDR3 in amino acids: CASSLTGKGEKLFF. CDR3 DNA sequence: TGCGCCAGCAGCTTAACAGGGAAAGGTGAAAAACTGTTTTTT. The whole variable domain, remainder taken from reference TRBV5-1 and TRBJ1-4, is KAGVTQTPRYLIKTRGQQVTLSCSPISGHRSVSWYQQTPGQGLQFLFEYFSETQRNKGNFPGRFSGRQFSNSRSEMNVSTLELGDSALYLCASSLTGKGEKLFFGSGTQLSVL.